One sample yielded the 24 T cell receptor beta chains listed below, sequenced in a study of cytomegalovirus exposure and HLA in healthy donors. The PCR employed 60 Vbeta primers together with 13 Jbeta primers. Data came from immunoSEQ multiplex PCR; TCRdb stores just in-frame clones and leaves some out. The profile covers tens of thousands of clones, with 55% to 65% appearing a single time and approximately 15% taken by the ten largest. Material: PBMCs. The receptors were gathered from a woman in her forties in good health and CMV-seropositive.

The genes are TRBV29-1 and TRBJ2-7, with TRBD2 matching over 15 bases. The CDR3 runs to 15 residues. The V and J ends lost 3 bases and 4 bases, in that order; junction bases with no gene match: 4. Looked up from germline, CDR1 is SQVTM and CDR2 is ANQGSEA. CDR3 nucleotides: TGCAGCGTTGACCCCGGGACTAGCGGGAGGTACGAGCAGTACTTC. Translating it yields CSVDPGTSGRYEQYF.

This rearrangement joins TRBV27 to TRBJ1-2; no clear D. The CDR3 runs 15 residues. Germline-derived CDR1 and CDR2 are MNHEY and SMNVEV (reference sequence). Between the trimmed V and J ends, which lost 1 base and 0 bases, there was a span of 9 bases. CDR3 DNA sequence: TGTGCCAGCAGTTTATTCTTCAGCGCTAACTATGGCTACACCTTC. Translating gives CASSLFFSANYGYTF.

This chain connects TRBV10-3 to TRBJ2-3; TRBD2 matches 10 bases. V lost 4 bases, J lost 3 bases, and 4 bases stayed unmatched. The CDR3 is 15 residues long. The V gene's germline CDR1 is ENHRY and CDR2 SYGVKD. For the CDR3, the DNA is TGTGCCATCAGTGCTACTAGCGGGGAAACAGATACGCAGTATTTT. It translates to CAISATSGETDTQYF.

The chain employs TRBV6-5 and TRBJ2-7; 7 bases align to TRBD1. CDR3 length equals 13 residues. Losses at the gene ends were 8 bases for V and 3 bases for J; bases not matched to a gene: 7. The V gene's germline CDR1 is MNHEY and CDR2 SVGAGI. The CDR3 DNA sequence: TGTGCCAGCGGCTCGACAGGGATCTACGAGCAGTACTTC. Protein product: CASGSTGIYEQYF.

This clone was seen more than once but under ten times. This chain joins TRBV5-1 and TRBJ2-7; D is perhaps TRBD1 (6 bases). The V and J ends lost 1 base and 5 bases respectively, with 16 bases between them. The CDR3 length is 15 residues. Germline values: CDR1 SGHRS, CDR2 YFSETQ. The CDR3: CASSLRQPGQDEQYF. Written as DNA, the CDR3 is TGCGCCAGCAGCTTGCGTCAACCGGGACAAGACGAGCAGTACTTC.

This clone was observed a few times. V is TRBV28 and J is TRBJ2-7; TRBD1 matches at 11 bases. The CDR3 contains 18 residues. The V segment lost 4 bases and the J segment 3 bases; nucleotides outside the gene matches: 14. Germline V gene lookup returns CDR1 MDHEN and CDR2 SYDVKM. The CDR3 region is CASSSLHVRDRGFYEQYF. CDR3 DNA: TGTGCCAGCAGTTCTCTCCACGTACGGGACAGGGGGTTCTACGAGCAGTACTTC.

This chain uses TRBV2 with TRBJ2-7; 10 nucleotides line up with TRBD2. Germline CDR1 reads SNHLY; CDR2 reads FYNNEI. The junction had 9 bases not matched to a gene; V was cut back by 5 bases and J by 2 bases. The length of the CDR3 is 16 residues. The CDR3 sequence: CASSKLGTSVAYEQYF. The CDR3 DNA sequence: TGTGCCAGCAGTAAACTCGGGACTAGCGTGGCCTACGAGCAGTACTTC.

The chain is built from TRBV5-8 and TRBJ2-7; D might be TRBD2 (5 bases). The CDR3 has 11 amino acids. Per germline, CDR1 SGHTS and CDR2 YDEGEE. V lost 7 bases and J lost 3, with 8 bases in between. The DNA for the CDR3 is TGTGCCAGCTCCGGGATCTACGAGCAGTACTTC. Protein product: CASSGIYEQYF.

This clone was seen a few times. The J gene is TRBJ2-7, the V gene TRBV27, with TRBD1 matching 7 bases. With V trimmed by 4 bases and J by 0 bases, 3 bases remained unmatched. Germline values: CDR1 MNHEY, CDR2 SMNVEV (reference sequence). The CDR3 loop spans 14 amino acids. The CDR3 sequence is CASSSWDSSYEQYF. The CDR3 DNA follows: TGTGCCAGCAGTTCGTGGGACAGCTCCTACGAGCAGTACTTC.

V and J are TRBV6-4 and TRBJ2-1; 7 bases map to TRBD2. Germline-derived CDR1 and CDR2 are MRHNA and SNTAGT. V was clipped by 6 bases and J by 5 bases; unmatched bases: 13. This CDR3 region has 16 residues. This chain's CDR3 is CASSRASGGANNEQFF. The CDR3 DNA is TGTGCCAGCAGCCGGGCTAGCGGAGGGGCGAACAATGAGCAGTTCTTC.

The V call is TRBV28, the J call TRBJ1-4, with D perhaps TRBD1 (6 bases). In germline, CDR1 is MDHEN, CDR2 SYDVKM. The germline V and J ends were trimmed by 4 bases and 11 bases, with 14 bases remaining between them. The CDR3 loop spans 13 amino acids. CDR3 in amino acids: CASSSRTAEKLFF. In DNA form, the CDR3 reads TGTGCCAGCAGTTCGAGGACAGCGGAGAAACTGTTTTTT.

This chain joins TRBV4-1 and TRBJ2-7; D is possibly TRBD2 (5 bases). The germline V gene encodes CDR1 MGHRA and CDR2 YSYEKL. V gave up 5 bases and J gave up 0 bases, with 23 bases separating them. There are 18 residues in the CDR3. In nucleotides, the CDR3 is TGCGCCAGCAGCGATACCGGAATTGGGCGGGCTAGCTCCTACGAGCAGTACTTC. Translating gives CASSDTGIGRASSYEQYF.

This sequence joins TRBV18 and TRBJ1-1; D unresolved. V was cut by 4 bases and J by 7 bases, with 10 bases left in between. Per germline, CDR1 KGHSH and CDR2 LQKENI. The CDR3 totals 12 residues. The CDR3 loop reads CASSREPIEAFF. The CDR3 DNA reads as TGTGCCAGCTCACGCGAACCGATTGAAGCTTTCTTT.

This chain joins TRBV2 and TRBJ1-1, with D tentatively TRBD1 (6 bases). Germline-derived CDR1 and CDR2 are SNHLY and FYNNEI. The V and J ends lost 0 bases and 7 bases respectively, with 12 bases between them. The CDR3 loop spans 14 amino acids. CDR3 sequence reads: CASSEARGFGEAFF. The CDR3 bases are TGTGCCAGCAGTGAAGCGAGGGGGTTTGGTGAAGCTTTCTTT.

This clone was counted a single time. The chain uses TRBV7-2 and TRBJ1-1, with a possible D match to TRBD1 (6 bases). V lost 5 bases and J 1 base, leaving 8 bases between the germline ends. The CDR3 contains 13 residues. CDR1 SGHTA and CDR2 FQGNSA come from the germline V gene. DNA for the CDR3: TGTGCCAGCAGCCGGGACAAGAACACTGAAGCTTTCTTT. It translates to CASSRDKNTEAFF.

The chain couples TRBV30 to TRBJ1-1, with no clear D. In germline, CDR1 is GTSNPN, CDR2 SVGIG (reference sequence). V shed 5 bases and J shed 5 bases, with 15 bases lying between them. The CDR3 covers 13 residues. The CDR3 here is CAWCGDFGTEAFF. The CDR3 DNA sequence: TGTGCCTGGTGCGGGGATTTTGGGACTGAAGCTTTCTTT.

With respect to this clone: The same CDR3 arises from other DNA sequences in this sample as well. CDR3 region: CASSLGTGAYEQYF. As DNA, the CDR3 is TGCGCCAGCAGCTTGGGGACAGGTGCCTACGAGCAGTACTTC. V and J are TRBV5-1 and TRBJ2-7; 7 positions agree with TRBD1. Germline CDR1 is SGHRS and CDR2 is YFSETQ. This CDR3 is built from 14 residues. Germline trimming cut 0 bases from V and 2 bases from J; bases unmatched to any gene: 2.

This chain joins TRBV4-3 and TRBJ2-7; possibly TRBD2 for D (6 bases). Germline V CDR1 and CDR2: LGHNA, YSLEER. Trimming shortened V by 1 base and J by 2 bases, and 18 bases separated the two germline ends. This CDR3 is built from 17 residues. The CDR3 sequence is CASSQGSNGRAPYEQYF. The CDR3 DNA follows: TGCGCCAGCAGCCAAGGATCCAACGGGAGAGCCCCCTACGAGCAGTACTTC.

The CDR3 protein is CASSQDSGAHYVDEQFF. CDR3 DNA: TGCGCCAGCAGCCAAGATAGCGGGGCACACTACGTGGATGAGCAGTTCTTC. V and J are TRBV4-1 and TRBJ2-1, with 8 bases lining up with TRBD2. The V gene's germline CDR1 is MGHRA and CDR2 YSYEKL. V dropped 0 bases and J dropped 8; count of bases not matched to a gene: 12. The CDR3 runs 17 residues.

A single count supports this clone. CDR3 bases: TGTGCCAGCAGTGTGCGACAGGGACCTAATGAAAAACTGTTTTTT. It translates to CASSVRQGPNEKLFF. The V and J genes are TRBV2 and TRBJ1-4, with 7 bases that match TRBD1. This CDR3 is 15 amino acids long. The germline CDR1 and CDR2 sequences are SNHLY and FYNNEI. V was pared by 4 bases and J by 3 bases, with 5 bases of the junction left unmatched.

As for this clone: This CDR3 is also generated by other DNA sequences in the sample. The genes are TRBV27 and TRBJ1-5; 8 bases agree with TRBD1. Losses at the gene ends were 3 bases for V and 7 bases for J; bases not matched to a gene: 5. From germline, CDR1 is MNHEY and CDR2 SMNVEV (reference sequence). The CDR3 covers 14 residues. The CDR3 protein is CASSFGQGGQPQHF. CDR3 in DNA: TGTGCCAGCAGTTTTGGACAGGGTGGGCAGCCCCAGCATTTT.

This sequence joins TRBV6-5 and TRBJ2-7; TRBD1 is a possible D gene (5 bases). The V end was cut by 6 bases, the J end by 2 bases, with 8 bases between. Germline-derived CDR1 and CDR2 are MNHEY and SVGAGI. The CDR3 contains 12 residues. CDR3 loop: CASRTEAYEQYF. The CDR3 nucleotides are TGTGCCAGCAGGACAGAAGCCTACGAGCAGTACTTC.

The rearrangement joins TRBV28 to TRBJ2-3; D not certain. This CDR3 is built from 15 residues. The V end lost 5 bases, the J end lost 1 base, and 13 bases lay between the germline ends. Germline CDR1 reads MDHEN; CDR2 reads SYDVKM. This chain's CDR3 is CASSPMGAGTDTQYF. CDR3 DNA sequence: TGTGCCAGCAGTCCTATGGGTGCGGGCACAGATACGCAGTATTTT.

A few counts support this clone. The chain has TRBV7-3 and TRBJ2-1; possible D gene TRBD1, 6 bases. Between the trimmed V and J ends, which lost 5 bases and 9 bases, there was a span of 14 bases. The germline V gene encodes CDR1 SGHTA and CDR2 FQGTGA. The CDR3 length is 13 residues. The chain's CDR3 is CASSLGKGGEQFF. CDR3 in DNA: TGTGCCAGCAGCCTGGGGAAAGGGGGTGAGCAGTTCTTC. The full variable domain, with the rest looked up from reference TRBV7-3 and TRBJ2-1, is GAGVSQTPSNKVTEKGKYVELRCDPISGHTALYWYRQSLGQGPEFLIYFQGTGAADDSGLPNDRFFAVRPEGSVSTLKIQRTERGDSAVYLCASSLGKGGEQFFGPGTRLTVL.